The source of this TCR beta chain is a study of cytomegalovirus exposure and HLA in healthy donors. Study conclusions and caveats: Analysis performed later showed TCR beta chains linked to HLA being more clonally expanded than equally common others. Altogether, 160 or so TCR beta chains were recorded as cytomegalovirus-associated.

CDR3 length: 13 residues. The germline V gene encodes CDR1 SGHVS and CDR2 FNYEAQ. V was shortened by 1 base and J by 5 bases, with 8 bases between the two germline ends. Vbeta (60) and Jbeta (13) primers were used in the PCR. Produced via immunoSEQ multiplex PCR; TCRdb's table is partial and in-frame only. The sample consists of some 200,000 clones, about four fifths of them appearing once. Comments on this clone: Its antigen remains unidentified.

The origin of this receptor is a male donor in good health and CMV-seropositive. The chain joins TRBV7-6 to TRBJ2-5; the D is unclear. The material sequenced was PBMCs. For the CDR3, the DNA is TGTGCCAGCAGCTTAGGGGCATCGGAGACCCAGTACTTC. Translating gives CASSLGASETQYF.